Given below is one TCR beta chain in context. Antigen: not known. This entry is derived from a study of cytomegalovirus exposure and HLA in healthy donors. Across the whole study: Early released data comprised around 80 million unique TCRs from HLA-typed donors. Study outcomes and limitations: Certain sequence variants were highly shared and formed a cluster, and this cluster was likely a sequencing artifact.

It was with 60 Vbeta and 13 Jbeta primers that the PCR ran. Original processing notes: Unique TCR beta chains totaled about 78 million in a later count, with around 12 million of them shared. The repertoire was sequenced with immunoSEQ multiplex PCR; TCRdb's copy has only in-frame clones and lacks some. V and J calls plus clone size are reproduced from that table; the DNA served to infer D and trimming. The table includes 100,000 to 150,000 clones, roughly 77% detected once. Germline V gives CDR1 MGHRA, CDR2 YSYEKL. This CDR3 contains 15 residues. Between the trimmed V and J ends, which lost 0 bases and 4 bases, there was a span of 12 bases.

The specimen was PBMCs. The receptor was derived from a woman in her thirties or forties in good health and CMV-seropositive. This chain connects TRBV4-1 to TRBJ1-2; a weak D match, TRBD1 (5 bases). The CDR3 protein is CASSQEGAVSYGYTF. The CDR3 bases are TGCGCCAGCAGCCAAGAAGGGGCGGTGTCCTATGGCTACACCTTC.